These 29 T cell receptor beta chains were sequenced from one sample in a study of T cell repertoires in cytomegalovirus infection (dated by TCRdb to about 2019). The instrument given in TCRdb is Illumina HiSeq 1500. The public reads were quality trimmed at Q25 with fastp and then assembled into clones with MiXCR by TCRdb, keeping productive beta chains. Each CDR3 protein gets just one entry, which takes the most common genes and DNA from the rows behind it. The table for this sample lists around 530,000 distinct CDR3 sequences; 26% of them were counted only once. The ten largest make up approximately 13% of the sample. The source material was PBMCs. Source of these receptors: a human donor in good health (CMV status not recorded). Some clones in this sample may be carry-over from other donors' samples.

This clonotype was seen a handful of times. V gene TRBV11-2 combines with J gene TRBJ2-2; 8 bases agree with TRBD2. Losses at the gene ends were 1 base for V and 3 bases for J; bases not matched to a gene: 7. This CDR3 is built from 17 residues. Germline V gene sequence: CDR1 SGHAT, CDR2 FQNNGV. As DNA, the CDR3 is TGTGCCAGCAGCTTAGTTACGGGAGGGCCGGACACCGGGGAGCTGTTTTTT. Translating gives CASSLVTGGPDTGELFF. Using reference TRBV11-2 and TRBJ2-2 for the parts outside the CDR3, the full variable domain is EAGVAQSPRYKIIEKRQSVAFWCNPISGHATLYWYQQILGQGPKLLIQFQNNGVVDDSQLPKDRFSAERLKGVDSTLKIQPAKLEDSAVYLCASSLVTGGPDTGELFFGEGSRLTVL.

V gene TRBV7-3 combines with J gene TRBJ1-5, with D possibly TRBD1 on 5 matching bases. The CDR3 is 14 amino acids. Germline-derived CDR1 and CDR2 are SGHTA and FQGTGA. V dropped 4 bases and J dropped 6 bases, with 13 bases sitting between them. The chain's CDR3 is CASSSTVVGQPQHF. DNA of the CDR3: TGTGCCAGCAGCTCGACAGTGGTTGGTCAGCCCCAGCATTTT.

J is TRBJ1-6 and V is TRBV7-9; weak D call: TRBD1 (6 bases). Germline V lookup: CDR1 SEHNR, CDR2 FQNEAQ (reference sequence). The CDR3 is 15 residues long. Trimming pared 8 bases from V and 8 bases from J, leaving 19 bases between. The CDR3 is CASSGANYRDSPLHF. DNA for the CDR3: TGTGCCAGCTCGGGGGCAAATTATCGGGATTCACCCCTCCACTTT.

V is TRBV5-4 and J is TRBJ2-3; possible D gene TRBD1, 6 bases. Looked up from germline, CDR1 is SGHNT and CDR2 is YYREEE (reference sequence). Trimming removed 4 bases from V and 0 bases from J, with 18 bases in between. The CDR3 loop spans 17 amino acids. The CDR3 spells CASSRAQQGTSTDTQYF. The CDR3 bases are TGTGCCAGCAGCCGCGCCCAACAGGGAACTAGCACAGATACGCAGTATTTT.

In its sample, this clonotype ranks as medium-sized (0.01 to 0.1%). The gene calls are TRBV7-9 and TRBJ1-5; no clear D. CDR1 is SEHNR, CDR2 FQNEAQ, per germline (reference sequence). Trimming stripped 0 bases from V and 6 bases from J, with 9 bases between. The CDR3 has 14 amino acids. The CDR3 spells CASSLAGPVQPQHF. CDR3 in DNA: TGTGCCAGCAGCTTAGCAGGGCCAGTTCAGCCCCAGCATTTT.

This CDR3 reads CASNNAGTNSPLHF. CDR3 coding DNA: TGTGCCAGTAATAACGCAGGAACGAATTCACCCCTCCACTTT. The chain has TRBV19 and TRBJ1-6; unclear D gene. CDR1 and CDR2 from the germline V gene are LNHDA and SQIVND (reference sequence). V was trimmed by 7 bases and J by 7 bases, leaving 14 bases between them. CDR3 length equals 14 residues.

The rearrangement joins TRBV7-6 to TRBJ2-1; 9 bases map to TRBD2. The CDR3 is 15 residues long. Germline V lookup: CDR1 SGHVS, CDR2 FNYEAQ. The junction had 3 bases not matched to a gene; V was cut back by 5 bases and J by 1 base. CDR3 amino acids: CASSGRGGSYNEQFF. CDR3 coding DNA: TGTGCCAGCAGCGGGCGGGGGGGGTCCTACAATGAGCAGTTCTTC.

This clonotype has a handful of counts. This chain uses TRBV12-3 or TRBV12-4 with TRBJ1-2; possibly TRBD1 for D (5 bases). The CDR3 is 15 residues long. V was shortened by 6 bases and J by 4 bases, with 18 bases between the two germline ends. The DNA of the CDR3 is TGTGCCAGCAGCCACCCGGCGGGGGTCCCCTATGGCTACACCTTC. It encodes CASSHPAGVPYGYTF.

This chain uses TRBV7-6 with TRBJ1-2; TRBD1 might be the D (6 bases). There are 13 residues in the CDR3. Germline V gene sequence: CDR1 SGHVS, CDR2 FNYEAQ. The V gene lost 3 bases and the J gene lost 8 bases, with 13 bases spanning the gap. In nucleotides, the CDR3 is TGTGCCAGCAGCTTGCTGACAGGTGTAGGCTACACCTTC. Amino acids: CASSLLTGVGYTF.

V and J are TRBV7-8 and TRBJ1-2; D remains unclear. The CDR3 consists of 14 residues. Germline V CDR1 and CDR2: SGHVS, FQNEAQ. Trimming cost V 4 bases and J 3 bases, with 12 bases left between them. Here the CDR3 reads CASSYGPDDYGYTF. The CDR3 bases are TGTGCCAGCAGCTACGGACCCGACGACTATGGCTACACCTTC.

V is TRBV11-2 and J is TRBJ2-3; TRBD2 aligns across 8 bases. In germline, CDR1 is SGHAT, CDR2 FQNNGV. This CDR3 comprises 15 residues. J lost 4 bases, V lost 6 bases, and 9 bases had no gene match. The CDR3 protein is CASSRAGDRADTQYF. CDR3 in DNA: TGTGCCAGCAGTAGAGCGGGAGATCGGGCAGATACGCAGTATTTT.

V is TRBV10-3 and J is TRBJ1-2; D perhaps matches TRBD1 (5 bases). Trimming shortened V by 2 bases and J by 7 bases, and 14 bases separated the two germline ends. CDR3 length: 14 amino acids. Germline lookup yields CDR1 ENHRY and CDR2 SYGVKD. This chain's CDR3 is CAISETGGDSGYTF. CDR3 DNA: TGTGCCATCAGTGAGACGGGAGGGGACTCTGGCTACACCTTC.

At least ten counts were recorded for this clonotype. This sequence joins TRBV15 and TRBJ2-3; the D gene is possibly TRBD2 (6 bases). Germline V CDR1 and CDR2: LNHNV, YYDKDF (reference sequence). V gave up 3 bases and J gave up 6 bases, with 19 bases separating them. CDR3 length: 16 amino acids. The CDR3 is CATSSSGTSTLDTQYF. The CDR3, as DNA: TGTGCCACCAGCAGTTCCGGGACTTCGACCTTGGATACGCAGTATTTT.

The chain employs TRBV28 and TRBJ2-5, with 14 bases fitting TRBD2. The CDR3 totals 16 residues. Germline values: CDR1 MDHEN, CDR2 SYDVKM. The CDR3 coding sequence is TGTGCAGCAAACCGGGGACTAGCGGGAGTCGGAGAGACCCAGTACTTC. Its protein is CAANRGLAGVGETQYF.

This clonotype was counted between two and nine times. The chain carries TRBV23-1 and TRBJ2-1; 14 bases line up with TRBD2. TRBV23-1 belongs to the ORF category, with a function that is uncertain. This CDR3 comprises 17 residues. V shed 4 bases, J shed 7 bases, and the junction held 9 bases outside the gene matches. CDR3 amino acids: CASSRPPGTSGSNEQFF. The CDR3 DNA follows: TGCGCCAGCAGTCGCCCACCCGGGACTAGCGGGAGTAATGAGCAGTTCTTC.

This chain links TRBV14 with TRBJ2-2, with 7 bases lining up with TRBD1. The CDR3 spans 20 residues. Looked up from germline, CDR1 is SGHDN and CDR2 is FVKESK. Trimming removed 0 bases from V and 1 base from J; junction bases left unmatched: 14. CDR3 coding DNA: TGTGCCAGCAGCCAAGACATGACAGGGACACAAATCATGAACACCGGGGAGCTGTTTTTT. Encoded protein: CASSQDMTGTQIMNTGELFF.

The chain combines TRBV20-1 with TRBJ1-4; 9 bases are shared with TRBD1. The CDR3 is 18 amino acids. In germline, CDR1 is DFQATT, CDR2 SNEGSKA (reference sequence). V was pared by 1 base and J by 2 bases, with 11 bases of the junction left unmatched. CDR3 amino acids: CSARGFETGGQTNEKLFF. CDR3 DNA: TGCAGTGCTAGAGGGTTTGAGACAGGGGGTCAGACTAATGAAAAACTGTTTTTT.

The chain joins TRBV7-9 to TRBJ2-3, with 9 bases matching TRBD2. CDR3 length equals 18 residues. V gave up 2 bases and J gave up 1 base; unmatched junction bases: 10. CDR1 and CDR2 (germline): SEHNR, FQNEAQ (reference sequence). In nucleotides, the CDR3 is TGTGCCAGCAGCTTAACCACAACGACTAGCGGTCGCACAGATACGCAGTATTTT. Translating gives CASSLTTTTSGRTDTQYF.

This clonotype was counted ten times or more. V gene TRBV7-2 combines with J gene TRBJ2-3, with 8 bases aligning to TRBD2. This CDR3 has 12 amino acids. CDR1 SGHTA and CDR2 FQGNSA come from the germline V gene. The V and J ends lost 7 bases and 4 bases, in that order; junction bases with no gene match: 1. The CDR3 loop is CASTGGADTQYF. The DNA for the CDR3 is TGTGCCAGCACGGGGGGGGCAGATACGCAGTATTTT.

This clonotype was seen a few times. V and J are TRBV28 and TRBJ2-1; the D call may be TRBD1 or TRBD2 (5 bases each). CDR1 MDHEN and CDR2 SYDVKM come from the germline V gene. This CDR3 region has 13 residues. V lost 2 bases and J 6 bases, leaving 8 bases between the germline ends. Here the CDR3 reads CASSLGGANEQFF. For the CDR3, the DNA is TGTGCCAGCAGTTTAGGGGGAGCCAATGAGCAGTTCTTC.

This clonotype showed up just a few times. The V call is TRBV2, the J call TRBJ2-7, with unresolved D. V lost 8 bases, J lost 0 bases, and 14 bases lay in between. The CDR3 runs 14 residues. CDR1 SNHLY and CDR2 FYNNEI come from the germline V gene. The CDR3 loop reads CASALGISSYEQYF. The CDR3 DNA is TGTGCCAGCGCACTGGGGATTTCCTCCTACGAGCAGTACTTC.

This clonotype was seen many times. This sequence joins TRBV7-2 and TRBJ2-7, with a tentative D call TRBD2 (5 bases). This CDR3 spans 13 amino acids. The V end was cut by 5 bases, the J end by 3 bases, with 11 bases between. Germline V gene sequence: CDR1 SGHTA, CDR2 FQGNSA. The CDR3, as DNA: TGTGCCAGCAGCCCTGGGGAGAACTACGAGCAGTACTTC. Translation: CASSPGENYEQYF.

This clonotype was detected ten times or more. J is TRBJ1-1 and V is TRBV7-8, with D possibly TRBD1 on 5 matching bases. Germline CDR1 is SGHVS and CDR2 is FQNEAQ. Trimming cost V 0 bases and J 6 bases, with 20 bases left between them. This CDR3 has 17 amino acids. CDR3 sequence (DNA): TGTGCCAGCAGCTTAGCTTCCGGCAGGACATGGATCGCTGAAGCTTTCTTT. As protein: CASSLASGRTWIAEAFF.

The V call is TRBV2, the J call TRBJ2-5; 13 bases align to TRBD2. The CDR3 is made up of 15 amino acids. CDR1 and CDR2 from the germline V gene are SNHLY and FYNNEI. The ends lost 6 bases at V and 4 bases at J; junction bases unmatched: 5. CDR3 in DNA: TGTGCCAGCAGGGAGAGACTAGCGGGAGGAGAGACCCAGTACTTC. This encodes CASRERLAGGETQYF.

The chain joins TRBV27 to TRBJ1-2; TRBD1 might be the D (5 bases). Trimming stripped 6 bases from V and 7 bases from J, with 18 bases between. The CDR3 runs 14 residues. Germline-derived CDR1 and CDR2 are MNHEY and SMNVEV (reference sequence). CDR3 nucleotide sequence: TGTGCCAGCAGCGCAGGCGGGGGTATCCGTGGCTACACCTTC. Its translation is CASSAGGGIRGYTF.

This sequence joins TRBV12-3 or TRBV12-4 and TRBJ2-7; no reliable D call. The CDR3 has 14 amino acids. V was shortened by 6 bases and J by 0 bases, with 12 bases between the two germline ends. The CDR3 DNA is TGTGCCAGCAGCCCAGACTTGAACTCCTACGAGCAGTACTTC. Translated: CASSPDLNSYEQYF.

The CDR3 region has the DNA TGCAGCGTAAGACAGGGTACAACGGATACGCAGTATTTT. It translates to CSVRQGTTDTQYF. The V and J genes are TRBV29-1 and TRBJ2-3, with 7 bases fitting TRBD1. This CDR3 is built from 13 residues. The V gene end was trimmed by 6 bases and the J gene end by 6 bases; junction bases not matched to a gene: 9. The germline gives CDR1 SQVTM, CDR2 ANQGSEA.

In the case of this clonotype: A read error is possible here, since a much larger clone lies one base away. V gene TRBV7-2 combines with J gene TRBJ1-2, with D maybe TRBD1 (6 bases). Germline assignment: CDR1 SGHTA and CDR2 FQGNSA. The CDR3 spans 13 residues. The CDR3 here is CVSSLGGADGYTF. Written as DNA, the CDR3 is TGTGTCAGCAGCTTAGGGGGGGCGGATGGCTACACCTTC.

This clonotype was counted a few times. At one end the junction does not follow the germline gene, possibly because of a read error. The CDR3 loop reads CASSPIAGVYEQYF. CDR3 in DNA: TGTGCCAGCAGCCCGATAGCGGGAGTTTACGAGCAGTACTTC. The genes are TRBV4-1 and TRBJ2-7, with 9 bases lining up with TRBD2. Germline CDR1 MGHRA, CDR2 YSYEKL. CDR3 length equals 14 residues.